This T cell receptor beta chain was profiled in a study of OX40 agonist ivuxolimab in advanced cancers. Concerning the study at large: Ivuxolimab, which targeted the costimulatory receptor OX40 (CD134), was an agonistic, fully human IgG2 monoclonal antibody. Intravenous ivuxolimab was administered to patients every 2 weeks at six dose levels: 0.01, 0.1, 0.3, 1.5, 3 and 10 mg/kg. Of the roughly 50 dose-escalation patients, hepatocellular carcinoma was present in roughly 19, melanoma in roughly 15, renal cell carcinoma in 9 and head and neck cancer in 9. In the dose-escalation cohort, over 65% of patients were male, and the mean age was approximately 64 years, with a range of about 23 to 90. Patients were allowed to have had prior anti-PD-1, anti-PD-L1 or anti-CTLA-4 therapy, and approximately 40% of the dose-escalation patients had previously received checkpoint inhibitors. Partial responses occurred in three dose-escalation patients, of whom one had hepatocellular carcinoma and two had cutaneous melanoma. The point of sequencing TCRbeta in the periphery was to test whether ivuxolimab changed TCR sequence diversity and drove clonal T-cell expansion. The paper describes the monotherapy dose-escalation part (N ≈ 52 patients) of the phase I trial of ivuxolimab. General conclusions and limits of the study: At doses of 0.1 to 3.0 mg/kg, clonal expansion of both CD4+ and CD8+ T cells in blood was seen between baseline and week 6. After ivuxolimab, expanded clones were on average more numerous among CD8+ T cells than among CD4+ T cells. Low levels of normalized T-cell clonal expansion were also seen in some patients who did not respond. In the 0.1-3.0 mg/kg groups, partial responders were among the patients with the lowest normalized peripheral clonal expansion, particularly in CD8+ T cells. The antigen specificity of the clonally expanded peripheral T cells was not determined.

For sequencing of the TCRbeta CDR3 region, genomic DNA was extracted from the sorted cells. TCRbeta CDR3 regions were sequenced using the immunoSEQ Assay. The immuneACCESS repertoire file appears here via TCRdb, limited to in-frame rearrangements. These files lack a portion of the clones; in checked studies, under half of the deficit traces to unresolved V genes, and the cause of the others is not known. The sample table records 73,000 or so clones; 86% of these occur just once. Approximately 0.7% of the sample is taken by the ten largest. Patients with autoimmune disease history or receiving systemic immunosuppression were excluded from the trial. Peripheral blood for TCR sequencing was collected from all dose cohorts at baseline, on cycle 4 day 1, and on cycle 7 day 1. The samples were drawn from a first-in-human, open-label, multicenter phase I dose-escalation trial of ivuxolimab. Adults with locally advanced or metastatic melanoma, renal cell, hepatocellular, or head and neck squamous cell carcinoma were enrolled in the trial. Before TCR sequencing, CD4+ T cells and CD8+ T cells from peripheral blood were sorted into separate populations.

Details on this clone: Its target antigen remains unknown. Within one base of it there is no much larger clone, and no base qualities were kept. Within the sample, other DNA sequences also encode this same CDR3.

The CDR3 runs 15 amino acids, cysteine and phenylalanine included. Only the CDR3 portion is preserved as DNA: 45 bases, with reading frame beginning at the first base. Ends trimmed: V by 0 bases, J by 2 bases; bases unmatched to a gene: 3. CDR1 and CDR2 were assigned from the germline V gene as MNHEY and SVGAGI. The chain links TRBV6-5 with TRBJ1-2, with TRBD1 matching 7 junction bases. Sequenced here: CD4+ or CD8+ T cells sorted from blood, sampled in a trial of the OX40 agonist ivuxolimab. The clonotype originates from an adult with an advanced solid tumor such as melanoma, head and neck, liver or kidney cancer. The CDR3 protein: CASSYSGTANYGYTF. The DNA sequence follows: TGTGCCAGCAGTTACTCGGGGACAGCGAACTATGGCTACACCTTC.